These 27 T cell receptor beta chains were sequenced from one sample in a study of shared clonotypes between healthy human individuals. Assay used: immunoSEQ multiplex PCR; TCRdb lists only in-frame clones, some missing. The sample lists 2 million to 3 million clones; roughly 93% were seen once. Sequences were obtained from naive CD4+ T cells from PBMCs. Regarding subset: CD45RA+ positively selected. These receptors were taken from a man aged 18 to 30 in good health. Some clones in this sample may be carry-over from other donors' samples.

Here the CDR3 DNA reads TGTGCCAGCAGAACTGGGATATTCATGAACACTGAAGCTTTCTTT. Translation gives CASRTGIFMNTEAFF. The chain carries TRBV28 and TRBJ1-1; D gene uncertain. CDR1 and CDR2 from the germline V gene are MDHEN and SYDVKM. The V and J ends lost 6 bases and 0 bases respectively, with 14 bases between them. The CDR3 has 15 amino acids.

This chain uses TRBV6-5 with TRBJ1-1; 7 positions match TRBD1. The CDR3 covers 14 residues. Germline CDR1 reads MNHEY; CDR2 reads SVGAGI. Trimming removed 10 bases from V and 8 bases from J; junction bases left unmatched: 16. This CDR3 reads CATRGLGNGREAFF. CDR3 coding DNA: TGTGCCACCAGGGGGTTGGGGAATGGAAGAGAAGCTTTCTTT.

This chain uses TRBV6-5 with TRBJ1-2; 9 nucleotides line up with TRBD1. The germline gives CDR1 MNHEY, CDR2 SVGAGI. This CDR3 region has 14 residues. V gave up 6 bases and J gave up 3 bases; unmatched junction bases: 5. CDR3 protein: CASSDTGGDYGYTF. The CDR3 nucleotides are TGTGCCAGCAGCGACACAGGGGGCGACTATGGCTACACCTTC.

The rearrangement links TRBV7-8 to TRBJ2-7; no clear D. V lost 5 bases, J lost 2 bases, and 13 bases lay in between. This CDR3 region has 14 residues. CDR1 SGHVS and CDR2 FQNEAQ come from the germline V gene. DNA of the CDR3: TGTGCCAGCAGCCCGTTACGTACCACCTACGAGCAGTACTTC. Translating gives CASSPLRTTYEQYF.

V usage is TRBV10-3 and J usage is TRBJ1-6, with 7 positions matching TRBD1. The CDR3 consists of 14 residues. Trimming at V came to 4 bases and at J to 5 bases, leaving 2 bases not matched to a gene. Germline V lookup: CDR1 ENHRY, CDR2 SYGVKD. The CDR3 nucleotides read TGTGCCATCAGTGTTGGGACAGATAATTCACCCCTCCACTTT. As protein: CAISVGTDNSPLHF.

This rearrangement joins TRBV7-3 to TRBJ2-7; no definite D call. Deletions cut 0 bases from V and 2 bases from J, with 5 bases between. CDR3 size: 13 residues. CDR1 SGHTA and CDR2 FQGTGA come from the germline V gene. The CDR3 DNA sequence: TGTGCCAGCAGCTTAACACGGACCTACGAGCAGTACTTC. This codes for CASSLTRTYEQYF.

This sequence joins TRBV6-1 and TRBJ1-1; D is uncertain. Trimming took 6 bases from V and 4 from J, leaving 12 bases between them. CDR3 length: 13 residues. Germline loops: CDR1 MNHNS, CDR2 SASEGT. The CDR3 DNA sequence: TGTGCCAGCAGAACGAGTATGGGCACTGAAGCTTTCTTT. Translation gives CASRTSMGTEAFF.

V is TRBV28 and J is TRBJ2-7; TRBD2 agrees at 13 bases. Germline V gives CDR1 MDHEN, CDR2 SYDVKM. This CDR3 region has 20 residues. Unmatched junction bases numbered 22, after V lost 9 bases and J lost 2 bases. CDR3 region: CARERLYLGGLAGSAYEQYF. As DNA, the CDR3 is TGTGCCAGGGAAAGACTCTATTTAGGGGGACTAGCGGGGTCCGCCTACGAGCAGTACTTC.

V gene TRBV6-5 combines with J gene TRBJ2-7; tentatively, D is TRBD2 (6 bases). The germline CDR1 and CDR2 sequences are MNHEY and SVGAGI. The germline V and J ends were trimmed by 2 bases and 6 bases, with 8 bases remaining between them. The length of the CDR3 is 12 residues. CDR3 nucleotide sequence: TGTGCCAGCAGTTACGGGGGGACCGAGCAGTACTTC. This translates into CASSYGGTEQYF.

The chain couples TRBV5-1 to TRBJ1-2; maybe TRBD1 (6 bases). Trimming took off 3 bases at V and 4 bases at J, with 16 bases between the two ends. Germline V CDR1 and CDR2: SGHRS, YFSETQ. The CDR3 loop spans 15 amino acids. CDR3: CASSSLGAQGYGYTF. In DNA, the CDR3 is TGCGCCAGCAGCTCCCTGGGGGCTCAAGGCTATGGCTACACCTTC.

The CDR3 DNA reads as TGTGCCAGCAGCCAGACCGACAGGGGAGGTGGCTACACCTTC. Translating gives CASSQTDRGGGYTF. The chain recombines TRBV14 with TRBJ1-2, with TRBD1 matching over 8 bases. This CDR3 spans 14 amino acids. The V gene end was trimmed by 3 bases and the J gene end by 7 bases; junction bases not matched to a gene: 7. Germline-derived CDR1 and CDR2 are SGHDN and FVKESK.

V and J are TRBV10-3 and TRBJ1-5; 8 bases fit TRBD1. After removal of 8 bases from V and 4 bases from J, the junction contained 4 bases not matched to a gene. This CDR3 contains 13 residues. Germline assignment: CDR1 ENHRY and CDR2 SYGVKD. The CDR3 protein is CAIRTGTNQPQHF. DNA of the CDR3: TGTGCCATCCGGACAGGGACTAATCAGCCCCAGCATTTT.

The rearrangement links TRBV10-3 to TRBJ2-5; D is unresolved. The tail of the sequence fits TRBJ2-7 better, so the J call may be wrong. CDR3 size: 15 residues. Germline CDR1 ENHRY, CDR2 SYGVKD. CDR3 residues: CAISETLSTAYEQYF. As DNA, the CDR3 is TGTGCCATCAGTGAGACGCTTTCTACAGCCTACGAGCAGTACTTC.

The chain links TRBV2 to TRBJ2-2; D gene ambiguous. V dropped 10 bases and J dropped 0 bases, with 15 bases sitting between them. Germline loops: CDR1 SNHLY, CDR2 FYNNEI. The CDR3 has 15 amino acids. The CDR3 DNA sequence: TGTGCCACTCCGCGAGACATCGCGAACACCGGGGAGCTGTTTTTT. This gives the protein CATPRDIANTGELFF.

This clone is a singleton in its sample. This chain joins TRBV18 and TRBJ1-4; 10 positions match TRBD1. Losses at the gene ends were 4 bases for V and 7 bases for J; bases not matched to a gene: 15. Germline V gene lookup returns CDR1 KGHSH and CDR2 LQKENI. This CDR3 spans 18 amino acids. The DNA for the CDR3 is TGTGCCAGCTCACTGTATGGGACAGGGGTCGCTGGTAGTGAAAAACTGTTTTTT. This translates into CASSLYGTGVAGSEKLFF.

Concerning this clone: Other DNA sequences from this sample encode an identical CDR3 as well. J is TRBJ1-2 and V is TRBV20-1, with D possibly being TRBD1 (5 bases). V was shortened by 6 bases and J by 7 bases, with 9 bases between the two germline ends. Germline values: CDR1 DFQATT, CDR2 SNEGSKA (reference sequence). There are 10 residues in the CDR3. CDR3 sequence (DNA): TGCAGTGCGGTGAGGGGTGGCTACACCTTC. Amino acids: CSAVRGGYTF.

The CDR3 protein is CASSQGLALGQYF. CDR3 DNA sequence: TGCGCCAGCAGCCAAGGACTAGCGTTAGGGCAGTACTTC. The J gene is TRBJ2-7, the V gene TRBV4-1, with 8 bases matching TRBD2. Germline assignment: CDR1 MGHRA and CDR2 YSYEKL. The V and J ends lost 1 base and 9 bases, in that order; junction bases with no gene match: 5. The CDR3 sequence is 13 residues long.

The CDR3 loop reads CASSEEALITPQDYGYTF. Here the CDR3 DNA reads TGTGCCAGCAGTGAAGAAGCGTTAATCACGCCCCAGGACTATGGCTACACCTTC. The chain combines TRBV2 with TRBJ1-2, with D uncertain. This CDR3 comprises 18 residues. V was pared by 1 base and J by 3 bases, with 21 bases between. Looked up from germline, CDR1 is SNHLY and CDR2 is FYNNEI.

This chain connects TRBV5-6 to TRBJ2-7, with D maybe TRBD1 (6 bases). The CDR3 totals 12 residues. The germline V gene has CDR1 SGHDT and CDR2 YYEEEE. Trimming cost V 5 bases and J 5 bases, with 11 bases left between them. The CDR3 DNA is TGTGCCAGCAGGGGGGCCGGGGACGAGCAGTACTTC. It specifies CASRGAGDEQYF.

This sequence joins TRBV7-9 and TRBJ1-2; 9 positions agree with TRBD1. This CDR3 spans 14 amino acids. V was pared by 0 bases and J by 7 bases, with 3 bases of the junction left unmatched. Germline CDR1 is SEHNR and CDR2 is FQNEAQ (reference sequence). CDR3 sequence: CASSLAGTGPGYTF. The CDR3 DNA follows: TGTGCCAGCAGCTTAGCCGGGACAGGGCCTGGCTACACCTTC.

The J gene is TRBJ2-7, the V gene TRBV5-4; 8 bases agree with TRBD2. Germline CDR1 SGHNT, CDR2 YYREEE (reference sequence). This CDR3 is 18 amino acids long. V shed 0 bases, J shed 7 bases, and the junction held 18 bases outside the gene matches. CDR3 in amino acids: CASSLVGGGSLLSAEQYF. CDR3 sequence (DNA): TGTGCCAGCAGCTTGGTTGGCGGGGGGTCCTTGTTGAGTGCGGAGCAGTACTTC.

This clone was detected only once. The V call is TRBV6-5, the J call TRBJ2-5; D is possibly TRBD2 (6 bases). Germline-derived CDR1 and CDR2 are MNHEY and SVGAGI. The CDR3 contains 12 residues. Trimming pared 8 bases from V and 7 bases from J, leaving 14 bases between. The DNA of the CDR3 is TGTGCCAGCTTGGGGGGAGGCTTGACCCAGTACTTC. It is translated as CASLGGGLTQYF.

The gene calls are TRBV7-3 and TRBJ1-1; perhaps TRBD1 as D (5 bases). Germline V gene data show CDR1 as SGHTA and CDR2 as FQGTGA. The CDR3 totals 15 residues. V lost 5 bases to trimming and J lost 4 bases, with 17 bases between them. The CDR3 spells CASSKVGVSSTEAFF. Here the CDR3 DNA reads TGTGCCAGCAGCAAAGTGGGGGTAAGCAGCACTGAAGCTTTCTTT.

This sequence joins TRBV28 and TRBJ2-5; TRBD1 or TRBD2 may be the D gene (6 bases each). Germline V gene sequence: CDR1 MDHEN, CDR2 SYDVKM. The CDR3 length is 14 residues. Deletions cut 3 bases from V and 7 bases from J, with 15 bases between. DNA of the CDR3: TGTGCCAGCAGTTTCGGGGGCGCGAGGTGGACCCAGTACTTC. It codes for CASSFGGARWTQYF. Complete variable domain (other parts from reference TRBV28 and TRBJ2-5): DVKVTQSSRYLVKRTGEKVFLECVQDMDHENMFWYRQDPGLGLRLIYFSYDVKMKEKGDIPEGYSVSREKKERFSLILESASTNQTSMYLCASSFGGARWTQYFGPGTRLLVL.

The rearrangement uses TRBV7-2 and TRBJ1-2; D is unclear. This CDR3 contains 14 residues. The germline CDR1 and CDR2 sequences are SGHTA and FQGNSA. The V end was cut by 1 base, the J end by 6 bases, with 12 bases between. CDR3 sequence: CASSLGEGWDGYTF. The CDR3 DNA is TGTGCCAGCAGCTTAGGGGAGGGTTGGGATGGCTACACCTTC.

The V call is TRBV5-1, the J call TRBJ1-3; 8 bases fit TRBD1. With V trimmed by 2 bases and J by 4 bases, 8 bases remained unmatched. The CDR3 is 16 amino acids. Germline loops: CDR1 SGHRS, CDR2 YFSETQ. CDR3 in DNA: TGCGCCAGCAGCTTCTTCCAGGGGGCATGGGGAAACACCATATATTTT. It codes for CASSFFQGAWGNTIYF.

Worth noting for this clone: One junction end disagrees with the germline gene, perhaps due to a read error. The chain uses TRBV7-2 and TRBJ2-1; 9 bases line up with TRBD2. Per the germline V gene, CDR1 is SGHTA and CDR2 is FQGNSA. This CDR3 has 16 amino acids. DNA of the CDR3: TGTGCCAGCAGCATAGCGGGGGTGAGCTCCTACAATGAGCAGTTCTTC. It encodes CASSIAGVSSYNEQFF.